This is a list of T cell receptor beta chains from one sample in a study of T-cell reconstitution after alpha-beta-depleted transplantation in children. TCRdb reanalysed the PCR reads using MiXCR and keeps one entry per CDR3 protein. The sample lists approximately 130,000 distinct CDR3 sequences, 8% to 10% occurring once. Sequences were derived from PBMCs, mostly from graft donor cells, sampled 180 days after TCRalphabeta/CD19-depleted stem cell transplant. The receptors stem from a girl under three years old who had a stem cell transplant for combined immunodeficiency, so the T cells may come from the graft donor. The CDR3 runs from the conserved cysteine through the conserved F or W. A D gene is named only where the DNA matches it firmly. Clone size appears in some rows only: once, few, many, or a class for an expanded clone.

few	TRBV20-1	TRBJ1-5	-	TGCAGTGCTAGAGACCCGGGACACAGCAATCAGCCCCAGCATTTT	CSARDPGHSNQPQHF
many	TRBV27	TRBJ2-7	-	TGTGCCAGCAGCTTGGACAGCTACGAGCAGTACTTC	CASSLDSYEQYF
few	TRBV27	TRBJ2-1	TRBD1	TGTGCCAGCAGTTTGACAGGGAGCTCCTACAATGAGCAGTTCTTC	CASSLTGSSYNEQFF
-	TRBV19	TRBJ2-2	-	TGTGCCAGTAGAGGGAGGGGGGCTACGAACACCGGGGAGCTGTTTTTT	CASRGRGATNTGELFF
few	TRBV5-6	TRBJ2-5	-	TGTGCCAGCAGCGGCCACCGGCCCCAAGAGACCCAGTACTTC	CASSGHRPQETQYF
many	TRBV20-1	TRBJ1-3	-	TGCAGTGCGAGAAGAGGGTTGACGAACACCATATATTTT	CSARRGLTNTIYF
few	TRBV24-1	TRBJ1-1	TRBD1	TGTGCCACCAGTGATTTGAGTAAGGGCTTGACAGGGTCCCCGAACACTGAAGCTTTCTTT	CATSDLSKGLTGSPNTEAFF
-	TRBV7-9	TRBJ1-1	-	TGTGCCAGCAGCTTCGGGGGGTTAATGGTGGGCACTGAAGCTTTCTTT	CASSFGGLMVGTEAFF
few	TRBV5-1	TRBJ2-1	TRBD1	TGCGCCAGCAGCTTGTTCGGGACAGGATTTTACAATGAGCAGTTCTTC	CASSLFGTGFYNEQFF
few	TRBV27	TRBJ2-7	TRBD1	TGTGCCAGCAGTTTCACAGGGGGCGATGAGCAGTACTTC	CASSFTGGDEQYF
few	TRBV4-2	TRBJ2-2	TRBD2	TGTGCCAGCAGCCAAGGCCTGTGGCTAGCGGGGGCTTACACCGGGGAGCTGTTTTTT	CASSQGLWLAGAYTGELFF
many	TRBV25-1	TRBJ2-2	-	TGTGCCAGCGCCACGGGGGCCGACACCGGGGAGCTGTTTTTT	CASATGADTGELFF
few	TRBV20-1	TRBJ2-5	TRBD1	TGCAGTGCTAGAATACAGGGGGCAGGGGGAGAGACCCAGTACTTC	CSARIQGAGGETQYF
many	TRBV10-3	TRBJ2-5	-	TGTGCCATCAGCCAGGGTTCAGAGACCCAGTACTTC	CAISQGSETQYF
-	TRBV9	TRBJ2-7	-	TGTGCCAGCAGCGAAGCGAGTGGTTCCTACGAGCAGTACTTC	CASSEASGSYEQYF
few	TRBV12-3/TRBV12-4	TRBJ1-3	-	TGTGCCAGCAGTTTACAGCTTGGGGCCGGTAGCACCATATATTTT	CASSLQLGAGSTIYF
once	TRBV30	TRBJ2-7	-	TGTGCCTGGAGTGAGGCGGGTCCCTACGAGCAGTACTTC	CAWSEAGPYEQYF